This paragraph covers one T cell receptor beta chain sequence. No antigen is known for it. Researchers took RNA transcripts and amplified the TCR beta CDR3 regions from them. In the first-round RT-PCR of the TCR CDR3, the HTBI primer set was used. In TCRdb, the multiplex PCR reads were re-called with MiXCR into one record per CDR3 protein. This sample has about 540,000 distinct CDR3 sequences; roughly 50% occur once, and the top ten carry about 7.8%. The entry originates in a study of T cells in Graves' hyperthyroidism and ophthalmopathy. Points from the study as a whole: The majority of expanded thyroid clonotypes above 0.001 also appeared in blood. Using 13 V-J features, a model discriminated ophthalmopathy from stable hyperthyroidism.

The origin of this receptor is a woman aged 18 to 35 with Graves' hyperthyroidism. Sequenced sample: peripheral blood or thyroid tissue (not recorded which).

CDR3 region: CASSVATGGGLYEQYF. The CDR3 bases are TGTGCCAGCAGCGTAGCTACTGGCGGGGGTTTATACGAGCAGTACTTC. V usage is TRBV9 and J usage is TRBJ2-7, with TRBD2 identical over 7 bases. Germline CDR1 is SGDLS and CDR2 is YYNGEE. V lost 0 bases, J lost 4 bases, and 10 bases stayed unmatched. This CDR3 is 16 amino acids long.